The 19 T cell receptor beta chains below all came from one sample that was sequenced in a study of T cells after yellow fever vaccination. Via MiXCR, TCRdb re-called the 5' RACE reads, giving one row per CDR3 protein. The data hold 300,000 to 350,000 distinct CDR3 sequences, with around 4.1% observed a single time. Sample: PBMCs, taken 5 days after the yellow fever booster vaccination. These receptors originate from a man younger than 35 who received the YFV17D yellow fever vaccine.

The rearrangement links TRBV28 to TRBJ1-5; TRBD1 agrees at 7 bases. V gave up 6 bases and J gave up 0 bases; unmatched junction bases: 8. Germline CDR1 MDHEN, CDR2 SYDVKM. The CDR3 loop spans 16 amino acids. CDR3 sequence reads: CASRIQGDGSNQPQHF. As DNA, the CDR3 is TGTGCCAGCAGAATTCAGGGGGATGGTAGCAATCAGCCCCAGCATTTT.

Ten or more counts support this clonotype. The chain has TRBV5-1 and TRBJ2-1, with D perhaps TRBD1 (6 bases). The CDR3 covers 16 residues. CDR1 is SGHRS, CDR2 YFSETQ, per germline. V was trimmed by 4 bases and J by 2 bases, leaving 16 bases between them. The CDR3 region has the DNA TGCGCCAGCAGCAATGGTGGGGGCAGGGCCTACAATGAGCAGTTCTTC. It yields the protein CASSNGGGRAYNEQFF.

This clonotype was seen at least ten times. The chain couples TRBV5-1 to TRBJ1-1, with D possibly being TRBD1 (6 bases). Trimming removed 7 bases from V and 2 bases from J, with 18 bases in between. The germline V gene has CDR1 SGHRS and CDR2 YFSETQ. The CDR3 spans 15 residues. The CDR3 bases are TGCGCCAGCTTCCTGGGAGGGGGAGTTAACACTGAAGCTTTCTTT. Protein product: CASFLGGGVNTEAFF.

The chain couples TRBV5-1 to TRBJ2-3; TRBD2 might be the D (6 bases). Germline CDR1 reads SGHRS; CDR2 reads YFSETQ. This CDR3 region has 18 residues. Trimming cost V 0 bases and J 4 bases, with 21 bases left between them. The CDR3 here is CASSLAPPAGRPADTQYF. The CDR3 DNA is TGCGCCAGCAGCTTGGCCCCCCCAGCGGGCCGGCCAGCAGATACGCAGTATTTT. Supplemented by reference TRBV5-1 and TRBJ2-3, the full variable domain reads KAGVTQTPRYLIKTRGQQVTLSCSPISGHRSVSWYQQTPGQGLQFLFEYFSETQRNKGNFPGRFSGRQFSNSRSEMNVSTLELGDSALYLCASSLAPPAGRPADTQYFGPGTRLTVL.

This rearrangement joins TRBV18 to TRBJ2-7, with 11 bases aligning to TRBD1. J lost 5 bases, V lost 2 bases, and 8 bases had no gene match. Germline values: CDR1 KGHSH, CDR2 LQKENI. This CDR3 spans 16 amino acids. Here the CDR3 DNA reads TGTGCCAGCTCACCAACTTGGGACAGGGGGGTCCACGAGCAGTACGTC. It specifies CASSPTWDRGVHEQYV.

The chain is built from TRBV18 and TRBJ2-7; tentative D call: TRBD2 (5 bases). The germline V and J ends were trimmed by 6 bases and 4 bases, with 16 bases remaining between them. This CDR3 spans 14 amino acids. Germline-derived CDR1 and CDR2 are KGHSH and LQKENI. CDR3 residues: CASSQMGEGYEQYV. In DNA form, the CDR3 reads TGTGCCAGCTCCCAGATGGGCGAGGGATACGAGCAGTACGTC.

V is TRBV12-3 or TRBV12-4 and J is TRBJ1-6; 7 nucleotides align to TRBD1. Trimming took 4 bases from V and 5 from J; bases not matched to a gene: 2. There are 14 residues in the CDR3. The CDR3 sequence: CASSYDRDNSPLHF. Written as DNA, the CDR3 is TGTGCCAGCAGTTACGACAGGGATAATTCACCCCTCCACTTT.

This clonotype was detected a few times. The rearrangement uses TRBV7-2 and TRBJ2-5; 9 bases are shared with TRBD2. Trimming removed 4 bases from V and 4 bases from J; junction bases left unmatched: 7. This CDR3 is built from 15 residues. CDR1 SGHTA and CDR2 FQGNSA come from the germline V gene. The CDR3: CASSYQRGEAETQYF. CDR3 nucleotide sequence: TGTGCCAGCAGCTATCAGCGGGGGGAGGCAGAGACCCAGTACTTC. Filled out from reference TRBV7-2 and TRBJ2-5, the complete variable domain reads GAGVSQSPSNKVTEKGKDVELRCDPISGHTALYWYRQSLGQGLEFLIYFQGNSAPDKSGLPSDRFSAERTGGSVSTLTIQRTQQEDSAVYLCASSYQRGEAETQYFGPGTRLLVL.

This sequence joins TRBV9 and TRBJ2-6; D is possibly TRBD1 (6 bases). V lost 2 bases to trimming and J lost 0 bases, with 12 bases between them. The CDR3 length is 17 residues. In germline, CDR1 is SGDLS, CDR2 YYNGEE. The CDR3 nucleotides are TGTGCCAGCAGCGTGTCCAACAGGGCCTCTGGGGCCAACGTCCTGACTTTC. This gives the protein CASSVSNRASGANVLTF.

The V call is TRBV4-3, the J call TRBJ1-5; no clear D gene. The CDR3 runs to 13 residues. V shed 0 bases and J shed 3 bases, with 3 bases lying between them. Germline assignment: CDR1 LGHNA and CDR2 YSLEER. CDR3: CASSQDFNQPQHF. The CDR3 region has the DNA TGCGCCAGCAGCCAAGATTTCAATCAGCCCCAGCATTTT.

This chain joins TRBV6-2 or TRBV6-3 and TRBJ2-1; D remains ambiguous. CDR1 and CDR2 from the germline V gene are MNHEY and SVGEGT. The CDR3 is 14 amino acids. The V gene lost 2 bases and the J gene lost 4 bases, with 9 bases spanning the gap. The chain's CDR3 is CASSYVLEYNEQFF. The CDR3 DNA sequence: TGTGCCAGCAGTTACGTCCTAGAATACAATGAGCAGTTCTTC.

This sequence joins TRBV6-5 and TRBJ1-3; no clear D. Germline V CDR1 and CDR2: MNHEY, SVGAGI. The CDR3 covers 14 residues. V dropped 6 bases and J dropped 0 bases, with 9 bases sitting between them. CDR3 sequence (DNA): TGTGCCAGCAGACCCACGGACTCTGGAAACACCATATATTTT. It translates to CASRPTDSGNTIYF.

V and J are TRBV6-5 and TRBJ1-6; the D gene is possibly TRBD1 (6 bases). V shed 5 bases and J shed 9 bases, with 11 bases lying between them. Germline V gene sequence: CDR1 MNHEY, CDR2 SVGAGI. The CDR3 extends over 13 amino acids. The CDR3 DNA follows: TGTGCCAGCAGTGGCAGGGGAAGTTCACCCCTCCACTTT. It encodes CASSGRGSSPLHF.

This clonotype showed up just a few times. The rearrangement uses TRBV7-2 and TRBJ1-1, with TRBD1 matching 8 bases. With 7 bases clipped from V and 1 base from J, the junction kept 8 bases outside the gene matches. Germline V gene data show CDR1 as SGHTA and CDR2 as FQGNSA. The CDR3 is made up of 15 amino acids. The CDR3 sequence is CASKRLGQGNTEAFF. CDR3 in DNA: TGTGCCAGCAAACGGTTAGGACAGGGGAACACTGAAGCTTTCTTT.

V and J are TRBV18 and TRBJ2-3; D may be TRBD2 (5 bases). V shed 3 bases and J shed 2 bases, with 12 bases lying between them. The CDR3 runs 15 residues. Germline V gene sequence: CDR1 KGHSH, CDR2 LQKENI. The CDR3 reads CASSPSKGDTDTQYF. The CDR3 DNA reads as TGTGCCAGCTCACCGTCGAAGGGAGACACAGATACGCAGTATTTT.

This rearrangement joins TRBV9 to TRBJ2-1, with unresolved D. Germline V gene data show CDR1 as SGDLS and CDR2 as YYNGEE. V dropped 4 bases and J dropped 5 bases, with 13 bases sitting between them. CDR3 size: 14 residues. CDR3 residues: CASSPAAWHNEQFF. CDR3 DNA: TGTGCCAGCAGCCCCGCAGCTTGGCACAATGAGCAGTTCTTC.

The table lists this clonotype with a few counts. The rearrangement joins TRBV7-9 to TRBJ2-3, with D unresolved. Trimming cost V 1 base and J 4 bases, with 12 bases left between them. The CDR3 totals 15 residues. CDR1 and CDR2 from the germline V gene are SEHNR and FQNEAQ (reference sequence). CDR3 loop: CASSLVQMGSDTQYF. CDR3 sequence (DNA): TGTGCCAGCAGCTTAGTGCAGATGGGGTCAGATACGCAGTATTTT.

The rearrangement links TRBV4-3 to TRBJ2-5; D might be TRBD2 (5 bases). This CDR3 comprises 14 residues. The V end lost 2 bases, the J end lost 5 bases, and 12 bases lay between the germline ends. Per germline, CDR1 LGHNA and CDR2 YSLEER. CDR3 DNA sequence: TGCGCCAGCAGCCAATCTGCGGGTCCGGAGACCCAGTACTTC. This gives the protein CASSQSAGPETQYF.

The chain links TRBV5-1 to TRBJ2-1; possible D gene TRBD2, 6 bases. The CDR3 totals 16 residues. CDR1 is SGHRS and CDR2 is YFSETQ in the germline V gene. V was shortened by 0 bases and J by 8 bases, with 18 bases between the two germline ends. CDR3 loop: CASSLAGTQLPDEQFF. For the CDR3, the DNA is TGCGCCAGCAGCTTGGCCGGGACTCAGTTACCGGATGAGCAGTTCTTC.